Included here is one T cell receptor (beta chain) sequence, with context. These data belong to a study of metastatic and nonmetastatic thyroid tumors. Study information: Thyroid patients, malignant and benign, had repertoires compared across blood and tumor or nodule tissue.

Per germline, CDR1 MNHEY and CDR2 SMNVEV (reference sequence). The CDR3 runs 18 residues. V was shortened by 5 bases and J by 3 bases, with 26 bases between the two germline ends. TCRdb recomputed clones from the PCR reads via MiXCR. The data contain approximately 21,000 clones, about 23% of them singletons. None of the patients had undergone any treatment ahead of thyroid surgery. The sequence was obtained from a female donor with papillary thyroid cancer or a benign thyroid nodule (not recorded which). Some clones in this sample may be carry-over from other donors' samples. Sequencing input: adjacent normal tissue. The rearrangement joins TRBV27 to TRBJ2-7; unclear D gene. CDR3 region: CASSPNPAASPEHYEQYF. The CDR3 DNA reads as TGTGCCAGCAGTCCAAACCCCGCCGCATCACCTGAACACTACGAGCAGTACTTC.